This T cell receptor (beta chain) was identified in a study of blood T cell repertoires in COVID-19. Study details: Samples representing acute and convalescent COVID-19 were sourced from the United States, Italy and Spain. Nucleic acid was either cDNA or gDNA, and it came from T cells, B-cell-depleted T cells, or PBMCs.

CDR3 length: 13 residues. CDR1 KGHDR and CDR2 SFDVKD come from the germline V gene. V gave up 7 bases and J gave up 4 bases, with 11 bases separating them. Original analysis: Counts of nucleated cells, estimated from reference gene primer amplification, were obtained. Profiling relied on immunoSEQ multiplex PCR, and the TCRdb table lists in-frame clones only, not all of them. The V and J calls and clone size are taken from that table; D and trimming were inferred from the DNA. The data show about 240,000 clones, with roughly 86% seen just once and 6% to 9% held by the top ten. The chain recombines TRBV24-1 with TRBJ2-3; no clear D. The sequencing input was peripheral blood. The receptor comes from an older woman with active or convalescent COVID-19. As DNA, the CDR3 is TGTGCCACCAGCCGCGCGCATTCAGATACGCAGTATTTT. This gives the protein CATSRAHSDTQYF.